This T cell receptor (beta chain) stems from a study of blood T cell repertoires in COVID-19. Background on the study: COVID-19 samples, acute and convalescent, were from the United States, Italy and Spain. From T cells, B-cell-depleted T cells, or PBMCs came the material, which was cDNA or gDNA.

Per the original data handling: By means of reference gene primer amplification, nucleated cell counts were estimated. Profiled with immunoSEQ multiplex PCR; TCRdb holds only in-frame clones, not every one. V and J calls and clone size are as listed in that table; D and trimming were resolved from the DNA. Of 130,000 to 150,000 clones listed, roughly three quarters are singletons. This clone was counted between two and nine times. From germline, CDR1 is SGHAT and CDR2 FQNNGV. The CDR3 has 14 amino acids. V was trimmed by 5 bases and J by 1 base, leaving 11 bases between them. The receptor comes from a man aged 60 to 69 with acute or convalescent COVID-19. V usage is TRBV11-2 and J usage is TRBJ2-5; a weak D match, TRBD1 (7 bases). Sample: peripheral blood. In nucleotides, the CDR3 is TGTGCCAGCAGCCCGCGGGACAGCCAAGAGACCCAGTACTTC. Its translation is CASSPRDSQETQYF. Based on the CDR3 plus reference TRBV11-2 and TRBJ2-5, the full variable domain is EAGVAQSPRYKIIEKRQSVAFWCNPISGHATLYWYQQILGQGPKLLIQFQNNGVVDDSQLPKDRFSAERLKGVDSTLKIQPAKLEDSAVYLCASSPRDSQETQYFGPGTRLLVL.